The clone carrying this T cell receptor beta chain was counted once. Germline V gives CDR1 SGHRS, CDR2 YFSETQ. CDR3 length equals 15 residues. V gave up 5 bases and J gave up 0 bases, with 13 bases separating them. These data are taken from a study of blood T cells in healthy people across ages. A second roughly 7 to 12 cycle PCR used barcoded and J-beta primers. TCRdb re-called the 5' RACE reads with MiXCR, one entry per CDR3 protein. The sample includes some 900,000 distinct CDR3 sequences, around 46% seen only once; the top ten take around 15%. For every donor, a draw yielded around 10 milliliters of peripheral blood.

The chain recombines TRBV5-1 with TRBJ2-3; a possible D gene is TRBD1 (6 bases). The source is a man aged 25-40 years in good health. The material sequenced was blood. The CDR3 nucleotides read TGCGCCAGCAGGGAGAGGACAGAGAGCACAGATACGCAGTATTTT. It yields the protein CASRERTESTDTQYF. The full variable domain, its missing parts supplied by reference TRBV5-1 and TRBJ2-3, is KAGVTQTPRYLIKTRGQQVTLSCSPISGHRSVSWYQQTPGQGLQFLFEYFSETQRNKGNFPGRFSGRQFSNSRSEMNVSTLELGDSALYLCASRERTESTDTQYFGPGTRLTVL.